This TCR beta chain was retrieved from a study of blood T cell repertoires in COVID-19 (dated by TCRdb to the early 2020s). Broadly, across the study: Samples covering the acute and convalescent phases of COVID-19 were provided by collaborators in the United States, Italy and Spain. The prospective study material was composed of cDNA or gDNA derived from T cells, B-cell-depleted T cells, or PBMCs. Subjects who had been exposed to COVID-19, were actively infected with it, or had recovered from it provided the deeply sampled blood TCRbeta repertoires that made up the dataset. A freely available public database, intended as a resource for researchers studying the immune response to SARS-CoV-2, is where the repertoires were released. Samples came from the ongoing ImmuneRACE study (first 160 participants) plus 1,254 subjects from 6 global collaborators. A de-identified subject ID, COVID-19 status, age in years and sex were almost always included in the sample metadata. Where available, HLA class I and class II types were obtained from metadata supplied by the sample provider rather than from assay-based typing. The full study reports these points: The amount of clinical and demographic metadata varied by source and participant and was provided uncurated.

The immunoSEQ Assay, a bias-controlled multiplex PCR, was used to amplify TCRbeta CDR3 regions from genomic DNA. For the original study's pipeline: Within the assay, amplification of reference gene primers was used to estimate how many nucleated cells each sample contained. To quantify the absolute abundance of each unique TCRbeta CDR3 rearrangement, sequence reads were collapsed and filtered. Productive Simpson clonality was computed per sample as the square root of Simpson's diversity index over productive rearrangements. This immuneACCESS table, as held by TCRdb, lists in-frame sequences with V and J called but not all clones. Of the missing ones, under half trace to an unresolved V gene in checked studies; the others have no known cause. That table is the source of V, J and clone size, and D and trimming were worked out from the DNA. The table for this sample lists roughly 250,000 clones; 70% to 85% of them were counted only once. The ten top clones hold 0.87% of the sample.

At one collaborating source in Seattle, patients were enrolled during active infection and were followed longitudinally through the course of disease. Collaborating institutions collected whole blood in K2EDTA tubes following their own protocols. For TCRbeta analysis, collaborator samples were shipped as frozen whole blood, as isolated PBMCs, or as DNA extracted from either sample type. From V the trimming removes 6 bases and from J it removes 2 bases, while the gene matches leave 7 bases of the junction unaccounted for. Based on the germline V gene, the CDR1 and CDR2 sequences are MNHEY and SVGAGI. Reading from cysteine to phenylalanine, the CDR3 counts 14 amino acids. Kept here is only the CDR3 DNA, which spans 42 bases and is read in frame from base 1. Concerning this clone: What antigen it recognizes has not been identified. There are no base qualities to consult, and no much larger clone falls within one base.

This clonotype originated in a human donor with COVID-19, enrolled during active disease. The donor label of this sample is uncertain. The chain employs TRBV6-5 and TRBJ2-7, and TRBD1 matches 7 of the central bases. The specimen sequenced was peripheral blood. DNA sequence: TGTGCCAGCAGCGGGACAGCTTATGCCTACGAGCAGTACTTC. This gives the protein CASSGTAYAYEQYF.